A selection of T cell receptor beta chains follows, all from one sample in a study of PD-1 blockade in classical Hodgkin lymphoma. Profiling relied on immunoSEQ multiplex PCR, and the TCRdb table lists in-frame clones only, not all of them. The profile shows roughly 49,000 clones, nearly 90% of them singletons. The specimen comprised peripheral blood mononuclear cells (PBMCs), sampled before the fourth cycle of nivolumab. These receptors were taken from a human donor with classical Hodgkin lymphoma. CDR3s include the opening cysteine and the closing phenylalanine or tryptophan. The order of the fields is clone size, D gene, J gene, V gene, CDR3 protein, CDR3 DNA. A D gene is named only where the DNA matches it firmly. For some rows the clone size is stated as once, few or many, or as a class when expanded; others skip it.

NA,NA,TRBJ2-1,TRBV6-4,CASSVGSGHNEQFF,TGTGCCAGCAGTGTCGGTAGCGGACACAATGAGCAGTTCTTC
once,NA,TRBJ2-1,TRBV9,CASSVVTDNEQFF,TGTGCCAGCAGCGTAGTTACGGACAATGAGCAGTTCTTC
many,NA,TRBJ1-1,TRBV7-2,CASSLIWGWSEAFF,TGTGCCAGCAGCTTAATCTGGGGATGGTCCGAAGCTTTCTTT
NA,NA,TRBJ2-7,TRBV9,CASSASSGVGLFEQYF,TGTGCCAGCAGCGCCTCCTCGGGAGTCGGTTTATTCGAGCAGTACTTC
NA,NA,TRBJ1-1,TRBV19,CASKGMGTEAFF,TGTGCCAGTAAGGGTATGGGCACTGAAGCTTTCTTT
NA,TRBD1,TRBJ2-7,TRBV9,CASSVAGGDPYEQYF,TGTGCCAGCAGCGTAGCAGGGGGCGACCCCTACGAGCAGTACTTC
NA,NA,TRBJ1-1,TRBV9,CASAGGLNTEAFF,TGTGCCAGCGCCGGGGGCCTGAACACTGAAGCTTTCTTT
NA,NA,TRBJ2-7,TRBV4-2,CASSQATQYSYEQYF,TGTGCCAGCAGCCAAGCGACGCAGTACTCCTACGAGCAGTACTTC
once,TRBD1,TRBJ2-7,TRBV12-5,CASGLVVEGDRALGEQYF,TGTGCTAGTGGTTTGGTGGTCGAGGGGGACAGGGCGCTGGGCGAGCAGTACTTC
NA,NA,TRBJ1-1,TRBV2,CAGRSGHSGTEAFF,TGTGCCGGCCGCAGTGGACACTCGGGGACTGAAGCTTTCTTT
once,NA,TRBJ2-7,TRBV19,CASSVDSFEEQYF,TGTGCCAGTAGTGTCGACAGCTTCGAGGAGCAGTACTTC
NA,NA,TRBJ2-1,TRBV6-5,CASSYSGYNEQFF,TGTGCCAGCAGTTACTCCGGATATAATGAGCAGTTCTTC
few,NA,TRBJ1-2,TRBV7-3,CASSKFPGSSYGYTF,TGTGCCAGCAGCAAATTCCCGGGGTCTTCCTATGGCTACACCTTC
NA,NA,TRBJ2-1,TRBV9,CASSVGGDNEQFF,TGTGCCAGCAGCGTCGGGGGTGACAATGAGCAGTTCTTC
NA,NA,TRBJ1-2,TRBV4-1,CASSQDLQGNGYTF,TGCGCCAGCAGCCAAGATCTCCAGGGGAACGGCTACACCTTC
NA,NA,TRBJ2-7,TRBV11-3,CASSLVGRTYSYEQYF,TGTGCCAGCAGCTTAGTGGGCAGGACCTACTCCTACGAGCAGTACTTC
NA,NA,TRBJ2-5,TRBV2,CASSEGGGEETQYF,TGTGCCAGCAGTGAAGGAGGCGGGGAAGAGACCCAGTACTTC
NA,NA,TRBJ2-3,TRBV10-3,CAISEVLDTQYF,TGTGCCATCAGTGAAGTTCTTGATACGCAGTATTTT
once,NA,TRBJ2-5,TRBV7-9,CASRPSRSWETQYF,TGTGCCAGCAGGCCATCCCGGAGCTGGGAGACCCAGTACTTC
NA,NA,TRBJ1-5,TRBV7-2,CASSYAAQPQHF,TGTGCCAGCAGCTACGCCGCTCAGCCCCAGCATTTT
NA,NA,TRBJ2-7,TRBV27,CASSLKGRMSYEQYF,TGTGCCAGCAGTTTAAAGGGCAGAATGTCCTACGAGCAGTACTTC
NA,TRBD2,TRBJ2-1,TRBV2,CASWREHVEQFF,TGTGCCAGCTGGCGGGAGCACGTTGAGCAGTTCTTC
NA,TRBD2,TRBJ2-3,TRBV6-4,CASSGVAGEPDTQYF,TGTGCCAGCAGTGGAGTAGCGGGAGAGCCGGATACGCAGTATTTT
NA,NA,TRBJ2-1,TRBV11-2,CASRQHNEQFF,TGTGCCAGCAGACAACACAATGAGCAGTTCTTC
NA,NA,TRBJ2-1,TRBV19,CASSIDAGGNEQFF,TGTGCCAGTAGTATCGACGCGGGCGGCAATGAGCAGTTCTTC
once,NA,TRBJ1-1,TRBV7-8,CASSLLPGRDTEAFF,TGTGCCAGCAGCTTACTTCCAGGGCGGGACACTGAAGCTTTCTTT